A single sample gave rise to the 25 T cell receptor beta chains below, sequenced in a study of cytomegalovirus exposure and HLA in healthy donors. PCR primers comprised 60 Vbeta and 13 Jbeta primers. The method was immunoSEQ multiplex PCR; TCRdb's version includes in-frame clones alone and lacks a portion of them. The sample gives about 170,000 clones, roughly 70% of which show up once; approximately 5.4% is in the top ten. Sequencing was performed on PBMCs. These receptors all stem from a woman aged 18-29 years in good health and CMV-seropositive.

Remarks on this clone: At one of its ends the junction is not consistent with the germline gene, which may arise from a read error. The V gene is TRBV7-9, the J gene TRBJ1-5; D ambiguous. Germline values: CDR1 SEHNR, CDR2 FQNEAQ (reference sequence). The CDR3 loop spans 14 amino acids. CDR3 DNA: TGTTCCAGCAGCTCGACCCGGGTCGATCAGCCCCAGCATTTT. Amino acid sequence: CSSSSTRVDQPQHF. The variable domain in full, completed from reference TRBV7-9 and TRBJ1-5, reads DTGVSQNPRHKITKRGQNVTFRCDPISEHNRLYWYRQTLGQGPEFLTYFQNEAQLEKSRLLSDRFSAERPKGSFSTLEIQRTEQGDSAMYLCSSSSTRVDQPQHFGDGTRLSIL.

This clone occurred once. The junction does not match germline at one end; this may be a read error. The rearrangement joins TRBV6-6 to TRBJ1-1; 8 bases are shared with TRBD1. The CDR3 is made up of 16 amino acids. Looked up from germline, CDR1 is MNHNY and CDR2 is SVGAGI (reference sequence). In DNA, the CDR3 is TGTGCCAGCAGTTACTCCGCCCGACAGGGGAACGCTGAAGCTTTCTTT. As protein: CASSYSARQGNAEAFF.

The J gene is TRBJ1-1, the V gene TRBV7-9, with 10 bases that match TRBD1. Germline V lookup: CDR1 SEHNR, CDR2 FQNEAQ (reference sequence). The CDR3 is made up of 16 amino acids. Losses at the gene ends were 5 bases for V and 2 bases for J; bases not matched to a gene: 8. CDR3 in amino acids: CASSPPGQGTNTEAFF. The CDR3 DNA reads as TGTGCCAGCAGCCCCCCGGGACAGGGGACCAACACTGAAGCTTTCTTT.

J is TRBJ1-5 and V is TRBV6-4, with D perhaps matching TRBD1 (6 bases). Germline CDR1 reads MRHNA; CDR2 reads SNTAGT. The CDR3 spans 17 residues. Trimming removed 8 bases at V and 2 bases at J, with 22 bases between. The CDR3 DNA follows: TGTGCCAGCTCACCGAGGCGGGGGGCGGTGGGCAATCAGCCCCAGCATTTT. Its translation is CASSPRRGAVGNQPQHF.

This clone showed up just a few times. This chain links TRBV28 with TRBJ1-1; possibly TRBD1 for D (5 bases). CDR3 length: 17 residues. The germline V and J ends were trimmed by 8 bases and 4 bases, with 26 bases remaining between them. Germline values: CDR1 MDHEN, CDR2 SYDVKM. The CDR3 spells CASPPTFGAMTSTEAFF. The CDR3 DNA is TGTGCCAGCCCCCCCACGTTTGGGGCCATGACGAGCACTGAAGCTTTCTTT.

The chain recombines TRBV30 with TRBJ2-7; the D gene is possibly TRBD1 (5 bases). Trimming took 5 bases from V and 2 from J, leaving 16 bases between them. The germline CDR1 and CDR2 sequences are GTSNPN and SVGIG (reference sequence). CDR3 length equals 14 residues. The CDR3 DNA sequence: TGTGCCTGGGCAGGGCTACCTACAACCTACGAGCAGTACTTC. It yields the protein CAWAGLPTTYEQYF.

V and J are TRBV7-2 and TRBJ1-5, with a possible D match to TRBD1 (5 bases). The CDR3 extends over 14 amino acids. With 1 base removed from V and 5 bases from J, the gap between germline ends came to 9 bases. Germline V gene data show CDR1 as SGHTA and CDR2 as FQGNSA. In DNA, the CDR3 is TGTGCCAGCAGCTTAGGCGGGACGTATCAGCCCCAGCATTTT. Protein product: CASSLGGTYQPQHF.

This clone was counted once. The sample carries other DNA sequences with the same CDR3. The CDR3 loop reads CASGQGSSYEQYF. Written as DNA, the CDR3 is TGTGCTAGTGGGCAGGGGAGCTCTTACGAGCAGTACTTC. The V call is TRBV12-5, the J call TRBJ2-7; TRBD1 is a possible D gene (6 bases). This CDR3 has 13 residues. V lost 6 bases, J lost 4 bases, and 13 bases lay in between. Germline V gene lookup returns CDR1 LGHNT and CDR2 FRNRAP.

The chain has TRBV6-5 and TRBJ2-1, with D possibly matching TRBD1 (6 bases). Germline assignment: CDR1 MNHEY and CDR2 SVGAGI. This CDR3 spans 15 amino acids. V was trimmed by 2 bases and J by 6 bases, leaving 14 bases between them. For the CDR3, the DNA is TGTGCCAGCAGTTACCGGGACATTGCCCTCAATGAGCAGTTCTTC. It yields the protein CASSYRDIALNEQFF.

This clone appeared a few times. This rearrangement joins TRBV30 to TRBJ1-1, with 7 bases identical to TRBD1. Germline V gene sequence: CDR1 GTSNPN, CDR2 SVGIG (reference sequence). The trim removed 3 bases at V and 7 bases at J, leaving 5 bases unmatched. The CDR3 totals 12 residues. The CDR3 sequence is CAWSDRVGEAFF. The CDR3 DNA follows: TGTGCCTGGAGCGACAGGGTGGGTGAAGCTTTCTTT.

This chain connects TRBV5-6 to TRBJ2-3, with 9 nucleotides matching TRBD2. The CDR3 length is 15 residues. CDR1 is SGHDT and CDR2 is YYEEEE in the germline V gene. V lost 2 bases, J lost 6 bases, and 7 bases stayed unmatched. Here the CDR3 reads CASSFRAGGADTQYF. The CDR3 coding sequence is TGTGCCAGCAGCTTTAGAGCGGGGGGTGCGGATACGCAGTATTTT.

This clone was seen more than once but under ten times. An end of the junction differs from the germline gene, which may be a read error. The DNA for the CDR3 is TGTGCTAGCAGCCCAAAAGGGACAGGGGTTGAGACCCAGTACTTC. Translation: CASSPKGTGVETQYF. The J gene is TRBJ2-5, the V gene TRBV7-7, with 10 bases matching TRBD1. Germline lookup yields CDR1 SSHAT and CDR2 FNYEAQ (reference sequence). There are 15 residues in the CDR3.

About this clone: The DNA is omitted, as the CDR3 cannot be located on it reliably, and the CDR3 follows TCRdb's listing. The chain joins TRBV27 to TRBJ1-1; TRBD1, the table's D call, lacks a check against the DNA. The CDR3 spans 15 amino acids, including both terminal residues. Germline V lookup: CDR1 MNHEY, CDR2 SMNVEV (reference sequence). CDR3 sequence: CASSSSTVGYTEAFF.

This rearrangement joins TRBV7-9 to TRBJ1-1; 7 bases are a match to TRBD1. CDR1 and CDR2 from the germline V gene are SEHNR and FQNEAQ (reference sequence). With 6 bases clipped from V and 7 bases from J, the junction kept 5 bases outside the gene matches. The CDR3 loop spans 12 amino acids. Here the CDR3 DNA reads TGTGCCAGCAGGCCGGGACAGCTTGAAGCTTTCTTT. It encodes CASRPGQLEAFF.

The CDR3 loop is CASSYNGDYEQYF. DNA for the CDR3: TGTGCCAGCAGCTACAACGGGGACTACGAGCAGTACTTC. The chain employs TRBV7-9 and TRBJ2-7; a weak D match, TRBD2 (5 bases). Deletions cut 4 bases from V and 3 bases from J, with 10 bases between. This CDR3 comprises 13 residues. From germline, CDR1 is SEHNR and CDR2 FQNEAQ (reference sequence).

The table lists this clone with a few counts. The V call is TRBV25-1, the J call TRBJ2-2; 8 bases align to TRBD1. The germline CDR1 and CDR2 sequences are MGHDK and SYGVNS. This CDR3 region has 16 residues. J lost 5 bases, V lost 6 bases, and 11 bases had no gene match. The CDR3 spells CASRERGQVMTGELFF. The CDR3 DNA reads TGTGCCAGCAGGGAAAGGGGACAGGTTATGACCGGGGAGCTGTTTTTT.

The V and J genes are TRBV21-1 and TRBJ2-2; the D call TRBD1 from the table was never checked on the DNA. TRBV21-1 is tagged as a pseudogene. The CDR3 has 17 residues. CDR3 bases: TGTGCCAGCAGCAAAGCGGGGACAGGCTCAAACACCGGGGAGCTGTTTTTT. Translation gives CASSKAGTGSNTGELFF.

The table lists this clone with a count of one. The V and J genes are TRBV2 and TRBJ2-7, with a possible D match to TRBD1 (6 bases). CDR1 and CDR2 from the germline V gene are SNHLY and FYNNEI. Trimming cost V 7 bases and J 3 bases, with 13 bases left between them. The CDR3 consists of 13 residues. CDR3 sequence: CASTITGLYEQYF. Written as DNA, the CDR3 is TGTGCCAGCACCATCACAGGGCTCTACGAGCAGTACTTC.

The V and J genes are TRBV6-1 and TRBJ2-2; D is perhaps TRBD2 (5 bases). Trimming stripped 6 bases from V and 5 bases from J, with 13 bases between. This CDR3 contains 14 residues. Germline V gene lookup returns CDR1 MNHNS and CDR2 SASEGT. CDR3 sequence (DNA): TGTGCCAGCAGAGTGACAAGGACTACCGGGGAGCTGTTTTTT. Protein: CASRVTRTTGELFF.

V usage is TRBV4-1 and J usage is TRBJ1-3; tentative D call: TRBD1 (6 bases). Per germline, CDR1 MGHRA and CDR2 YSYEKL. The V and J ends lost 1 base and 6 bases respectively, with 10 bases between them. The CDR3 extends over 14 amino acids. CDR3 loop: CASSQVAGVNTIYF. CDR3 DNA: TGCGCCAGCAGCCAAGTGGCAGGGGTAAACACCATATATTTT.

This chain uses TRBV13 with TRBJ1-2, with 9 bases identical to TRBD1. The V and J ends lost 3 bases and 5 bases, in that order; junction bases with no gene match: 10. The germline CDR1 and CDR2 sequences are PRHDT and FYEKMQ (reference sequence). The CDR3 runs to 16 residues. This chain's CDR3 is CASSFGSGTGNYGYTF. CDR3 nucleotide sequence: TGTGCCAGCAGCTTTGGTTCCGGGACAGGGAATTATGGCTACACCTTC.

In regard to this clone: This specimen includes other DNA sequences encoding the same CDR3. V is TRBV6-5 and J is TRBJ1-5, with D tentatively TRBD1 (5 bases). The germline V gene encodes CDR1 MNHEY and CDR2 SVGAGI. The V and J ends lost 5 bases and 8 bases respectively, with 10 bases between them. This CDR3 region has 12 residues. CDR3 sequence: CASSRWGEPQHF. The CDR3 DNA reads as TGTGCCAGCAGTCGCTGGGGGGAGCCCCAGCATTTT.

The J gene is TRBJ1-2, the V gene TRBV28; TRBD1 agrees at 8 bases. Germline V lookup: CDR1 MDHEN, CDR2 SYDVKM. V was clipped by 6 bases and J by 5 bases; unmatched bases: 8. This CDR3 comprises 14 residues. CDR3 DNA: TGTGCCAGCAGGTCCGACAGGGGCGTGTATGGCTACACCTTC. It translates to CASRSDRGVYGYTF.

This chain links TRBV5-1 with TRBJ2-6; 7 bases are a match to TRBD1. This CDR3 contains 17 residues. Looked up from germline, CDR1 is SGHRS and CDR2 is YFSETQ. Trimming took 2 bases from V and 0 from J; bases not matched to a gene: 5. Written as DNA, the CDR3 is TGCGCCAGCAGCTTATTAGGGGGCGCCTCTGGGGCCAACGTCCTGACTTTC. Protein: CASSLLGGASGANVLTF.

This sequence joins TRBV28 and TRBJ1-2, with D possibly being TRBD1 (6 bases). V lost 1 base and J lost 2, with 17 bases in between. Germline lookup yields CDR1 MDHEN and CDR2 SYDVKM. The CDR3 contains 17 residues. The chain's CDR3 is CASSLYGQRGGNYGYTF. As DNA, the CDR3 is TGTGCCAGCAGTTTATATGGACAGAGGGGAGGGAACTATGGCTACACCTTC.